What follows is one T cell receptor (beta chain) and its context. Data came from immunoSEQ multiplex PCR; TCRdb stores just in-frame clones and leaves some out. This repertoire shows around 200,000 clones, roughly 80% found once; its top ten account for approximately 2.6%. CDR3 length equals 17 residues. Germline V gene lookup returns CDR1 MNHEY and CDR2 SVGEGT. The V and J ends lost 0 bases and 3 bases, in that order; junction bases with no gene match: 11. The data were taken from a study of blood T cell repertoires in COVID-19. Study as a whole: Sites across the United States, Italy and Spain contributed samples from acute and convalescent COVID-19. The cDNA or gDNA used as material had been derived from T cells, B-cell-depleted T cells, or PBMCs.

This rearrangement joins TRBV6-2 or TRBV6-3 to TRBJ2-7; TRBD2 matches 7 bases. The source of this sequence is a human donor with acute or convalescent COVID-19. The donor label of this sample is uncertain. The sample consisted of peripheral blood. The chain's CDR3 is CASSYSLTGGHLYEQYF. CDR3 in DNA: TGTGCCAGCAGTTACTCGCTTACGGGGGGTCACCTCTACGAGCAGTACTTC.